Included here is one T cell receptor beta chain sequence, with context. Its antigen is undetermined. The length of the CDR3 is 14 residues. Trimming at V came to 7 bases and at J to 0 bases, leaving 3 bases not matched to a gene. Per the germline V gene, CDR1 is SGDLS and CDR2 is YYNGEE. For the library, individual cDNA molecules each received unique molecular identifiers. TCRdb used MiXCR to reprocess the RACE reads, holding one entry per CDR3 protein. The sample includes about 80,000 distinct CDR3 sequences, 14% of them seen just once. The data stem from a study of human T cells and chemical hapten exposure. Overall study context: For the approximately 25-week duration of the study, patients were given weekly doses of diphenylcyclopropenone on the scalp.

Study-wide results and caveats: Among expanded TCRs, significantly more large CDR3 similarity clusters formed than among controls. Healthy people's immune response may differ from that of the donors, who had alopecia.

Time point: pre-sensitization, week 0. Documented treatment: therapeutic diphenylcyclopropenone sensitization with weekly scalp DPC. The clonotype was recovered from a woman aged 45-60 years with alopecia areata. Some clones in this sample may be carry-over from other donors' samples. J is TRBJ2-7 and V is TRBV9; TRBD2 matches at 11 bases. The sequencing here drew on whole blood, taken in connection with sensitization to the hapten diphenylcyclopropenone (DPC). The CDR3 nucleotides are TGTGCCAGCGGAACTAGCGGGAGCTCCTACGAGCAGTACTTC. It is translated as CASGTSGSSYEQYF. The variable domain in full, completed from reference TRBV9 and TRBJ2-7, reads DSGVTQTPKHLITATGQRVTLRCSPRSGDLSVYWYQQSLDQGLQFLIQYYNGEERAKGNILERFSAQQFPDLHSELNLSSLELGDSALYFCASGTSGSSYEQYFGPGTRLTVT.